Reported below is one T cell receptor (beta chain). Stated time point: blood 4 weeks post-SBRT, at nephrectomy. Treatment described: 15 Gy SBRT to primary tumor, nephrectomy 4 weeks later. Method: immunoSEQ multiplex PCR; TCRdb's copy keeps in-frame clones and lacks some. Of around 78,000 clones listed, approximately 90% are singletons. This sample was taken from a study of radiation and T cells in renal cell carcinoma. The TCR originated in a woman in her 70s with renal cell carcinoma. Sample: blood, taken from a patient whose treatment included radiotherapy and nephrectomy.

Here the CDR3 reads CASSLSGGPTDTQYF. Here the CDR3 DNA reads TGTGCCAGCAGCTTAAGCGGGGGCCCCACAGATACGCAGTATTTT. V and J are TRBV11-3 and TRBJ2-3, with 8 positions matching TRBD2. The germline CDR1 and CDR2 sequences are SGHNT and YENEEA. CDR3 length equals 15 residues. After removal of 2 bases from V and 2 bases from J, the junction contained 3 bases not matched to a gene.